This paragraph covers one TCR beta chain sequence. This clone's antigen is unknown. The sample holds no much larger clone one base away, and base qualities are not on file. Per the germline V gene, SGHRS is the CDR1 and YFSETQ is the CDR2. Taken from cysteine to phenylalanine, the CDR3 has 15 residues. The CDR3 DNA has 45 bases and is translated from base 1. Between the V and J ends, shortened by 1 base and 4 bases respectively, the junction contains 14 bases. This sample is part of a study of T cells in localized non-small cell lung cancer (dated by TCRdb to 2018 to 2021). Broadly, across the study: T cell repertoires of about 240 early-stage NSCLC patients were analyzed, with tumors being compared against uninvolved tumor-adjacent lungs. All 250 or so NSCLC patients in the cohort were treatment-naive and had localized lung tumors that were resected. A mean age of about 66 years was recorded for the NSCLC patients, of whom under 150 were male and about 100 were female. General findings and caveats noted by the study authors: Higher T cell density in blood was associated with longer overall survival, whereas higher clonality in adjacent lung was associated with shorter survival. A median of roughly 50 of the top 100 tumor clones turned up in the paired uninvolved adjacent lung, and 28 of those clones also ranked among the top 100 of that same adjacent lung. Uninvolved tumor-adjacent lung showed the highest T cell clonality, higher than tumor, which suggests more focused antigenic responses in the uninvolved tumor-adjacent lung. Multi-region tumor sequencing was not performed, so intratumor heterogeneity could not be excluded. Because the study design was exploratory, TCR variables were selected using unadjusted p-values without false-discovery rate correction.

At diagnosis, tumor, uninvolved tumor-adjacent lung and peripheral blood were collected and then preserved as a mix of FFPE and fresh-frozen material. For TCR repertoire profiling, the blood samples were analyzed as peripheral blood mononuclear cells. The immunoSEQ Assay was used to sequence TCR beta CDR3 regions from DNA. As for how the authors treated the data: T cell density was computed as TCR beta template counts normalized to usable DNA estimated by amplifying housekeeping genes. The preseqR package was used to estimate richness by extrapolating to 400,000 templates for PBMC samples and to 120,000 templates for tissue samples. Clonality was taken to be one minus Pielou's evenness. To identify tissue-enriched TCRs, differential abundance testing was run on productive amino-acid clonotypes with a minimum total count of 5 and an alpha of 0.1. The Jaccard Index and the Morisita Overlap Index were used to quantify repertoire overlap between compartments. GLIPH grouped TCR beta CDR3s together with public tetramer-defined viral CDR3s, and a viral motif had to include at least three viral sequences and show V-gene enrichment. The immuneACCESS repertoire file appears here via TCRdb, limited to in-frame rearrangements. These files lack a portion of the clones; in checked studies, under half of the deficit traces to unresolved V genes, and the cause of the others is not known. Clone size and the V and J calls come from that table; the DNA yielded D and trimming. For this sample there are roughly 25,000 clones; 85% to 90% appear just once. The biggest ten clones account for around 6.1% of the sample.

This TCR derives from a man aged 35 to 70 with stage II lung adenocarcinoma. Sequenced here: PBMCs, sampled before any cancer treatment. The chain is assembled from TRBV5-1 and TRBJ2-5; TRBD2 is a weak D gene call, 5 bases matching. The DNA sequence is given as TGCGCCAGCAGCTTGACTCGAGGGTTAGGAGAGACCCAGTACTTC. Its protein is CASSLTRGLGETQYF.